This TCR beta chain was recovered during a study of post-analysis software for immune sequencing data. Study in general: The cohort encompassed relapsing-remitting, secondary progressive and progressive-relapsing multiple sclerosis disease courses. Whole-study findings and limits: Normalized Chao1 diversity was significantly reduced in patients versus controls. TRBV5-6, TRBV5-1 and TRBV20-1 belonged to a set of about five TRBV segments that were more frequent in patients than controls. The authors found that F measure strongly co-clustered same-batch samples.

The authors incorporated unique molecular identifiers into the TCR beta cDNA libraries. TCRdb redid the calling of the PCR reads with MiXCR, one entry per CDR3 protein. The sample holds 700,000 to 800,000 distinct CDR3 sequences, 25% to 30% seen once. In this sample, this clonotype turned up many times. The antigen is not known. Germline V gives CDR1 SQVTM, CDR2 ANQGSEA. Trimming pared 4 bases from V and 7 bases from J, leaving 12 bases between. CDR3 length: 12 residues. The receptor was isolated from a girl aged 5-17 years with multiple sclerosis. The genes are TRBV29-1 and TRBJ2-3, with TRBD1 as a possible D gene (6 bases). Input material: blood. CDR3 in DNA: TGCAGCGTTGGGATGGACAGCCATACGCAGTATTTT. It encodes CSVGMDSHTQYF.